Presented here are 17 T cell receptor beta chains from one specimen sequenced in a study of shared clonotypes between healthy human individuals. Sequenced by immunoSEQ multiplex PCR; TCRdb stores in-frame clones only, minus some. Of approximately 2.4 million clones in the sample, almost 96% were seen once. Sequencing was carried out using naive CD4+ T cells sorted from blood. Subset: CD45RA+ positively selected. All receptors come from a man aged 18 to 29 in good health.

This chain uses TRBV6-1 with TRBJ2-1; 16 positions match TRBD2. J lost 7 bases, V lost 5 bases, and 2 bases had no gene match. The CDR3 spans 15 residues. The germline V gene encodes CDR1 MNHNS and CDR2 SASEGT. The CDR3 sequence: CASSTGLAGGNEQFF. CDR3 coding DNA: TGTGCCAGCAGTACGGGACTAGCGGGAGGGAATGAGCAGTTCTTC.

The rearrangement links TRBV7-2 to TRBJ2-7; D tentatively reads TRBD1 or TRBD2 (5 bases each). V was shortened by 5 bases and J by 2 bases, with 16 bases between the two germline ends. The CDR3 has 15 residues. From germline, CDR1 is SGHTA and CDR2 FQGNSA. DNA for the CDR3: TGTGCCAGCAGCCCAGATGGGACCTCAACCTACGAGCAGTACTTC. Its translation is CASSPDGTSTYEQYF. The variable domain in full, with the rest retrieved from reference TRBV7-2 and TRBJ2-7, is GAGVSQSPSNKVTEKGKDVELRCDPISGHTALYWYRQSLGQGLEFLIYFQGNSAPDKSGLPSDRFSAERTGGSVSTLTIQRTQQEDSAVYLCASSPDGTSTYEQYFGPGTRLTVT.

The chain is built from TRBV5-1 and TRBJ2-7; no definite D call. Germline V gives CDR1 SGHRS, CDR2 YFSETQ. The CDR3 runs 14 residues. The ends were cut back, 4 bases at V and 0 bases at J, with 11 bases in the middle. The CDR3 spells CASSRNSYSYEQYF. The CDR3 coding sequence is TGCGCCAGCAGCCGTAACAGTTACTCCTACGAGCAGTACTTC.

The chain employs TRBV11-2 and TRBJ2-1; no firm D call. The CDR3 loop spans 18 amino acids. Germline CDR1 SGHAT, CDR2 FQNNGV. Trimming removed 7 bases from V and 0 bases from J, with 22 bases in between. CDR3 nucleotides: TGTGCCAGCACTCTTGGGCTGGGCTCCTTGAGCTCCTACAATGAGCAGTTCTTC. Its translation: CASTLGLGSLSSYNEQFF.

For this clone: The sample has other DNA sequences that encode this CDR3 too. The rearrangement links TRBV5-1 to TRBJ1-6; weak D call: TRBD1 (5 bases). Germline CDR1 reads SGHRS; CDR2 reads YFSETQ. The CDR3 covers 14 residues. V gave up 3 bases and J gave up 7 bases, with 11 bases separating them. The CDR3 protein is CASSSQEPNSPLHF. The DNA of the CDR3 is TGCGCCAGCAGCTCACAGGAGCCCAATTCACCCCTCCACTTT.

The chain has TRBV30 and TRBJ2-5; a possible D gene is TRBD2 (5 bases). Germline V gene sequence: CDR1 GTSNPN, CDR2 SVGIG (reference sequence). The CDR3 has 13 amino acids. The V end was cut by 2 bases, the J end by 0 bases, with 7 bases between. The CDR3 is CAWSFGDQETQYF. As DNA, the CDR3 is TGTGCCTGGAGTTTCGGGGACCAAGAGACCCAGTACTTC.

The chain uses TRBV6-5 and TRBJ2-7; TRBD2 aligns across 7 bases. The CDR3 sequence is 13 residues long. Per germline, CDR1 MNHEY and CDR2 SVGAGI. J lost 2 bases, V lost 5 bases, and 3 bases had no gene match. The CDR3 DNA is TGTGCCAGCAGTGCTAGCGGCCCCTACGAGCAGTACTTC. Protein product: CASSASGPYEQYF.

A remark on this clone: The sample has other DNA sequences that encode this CDR3 too. V is TRBV27 and J is TRBJ2-5, with TRBD1 matching 7 bases. CDR1 and CDR2 (germline): MNHEY, SMNVEV (reference sequence). The CDR3 consists of 13 residues. V lost 3 bases and J lost 2; bases outside the gene matches: 0. The CDR3 nucleotides are TGTGCCAGCAGTTTCAGGGGGCAAGAGACCCAGTACTTC. Protein product: CASSFRGQETQYF.

This chain joins TRBV7-9 and TRBJ2-3, with unresolved D. Trimming pared 5 bases from V and 7 bases from J, leaving 10 bases between. CDR1 is SEHNR, CDR2 FQNEAQ, per germline (reference sequence). This CDR3 is built from 12 residues. This chain's CDR3 is CASSQGIYTQYF. The CDR3 DNA reads as TGTGCCAGCAGCCAAGGGATTTATACGCAGTATTTT.

J is TRBJ1-3 and V is TRBV5-1; unclear D gene. The CDR3 runs to 14 residues. Germline V gene lookup returns CDR1 SGHRS and CDR2 YFSETQ. The V and J ends lost 0 bases and 0 bases respectively, with 4 bases between them. CDR3 residues: CASSLAASGNTIYF. CDR3 bases: TGCGCCAGCAGCTTGGCAGCCTCTGGAAACACCATATATTTT.

The rearrangement joins TRBV4-1 to TRBJ1-6; tentative D call: TRBD1 (5 bases). Germline V lookup: CDR1 MGHRA, CDR2 YSYEKL. Trimming pared 0 bases from V and 6 bases from J, leaving 12 bases between. The CDR3 spans 16 residues. DNA of the CDR3: TGCGCCAGCAGCCAAGATTCAGGGTACAGTAATTCACCCCTCCACTTT. This gives the protein CASSQDSGYSNSPLHF.

In its sample, this clone was seen once. The chain has TRBV6-6 and TRBJ1-5; 7 positions agree with TRBD1. V lost 2 bases, J lost 4 bases, and 5 bases stayed unmatched. Germline V lookup: CDR1 MNHNY, CDR2 SVGAGI (reference sequence). This CDR3 comprises 15 residues. The CDR3 coding sequence is TGTGCCAGCAGTTACAGGCAGGGGGAAAATCAGCCCCAGCATTTT. This translates into CASSYRQGENQPQHF.

The CDR3 protein is CASSNRMDTQYF. The CDR3 bases are TGTGCCAGCAGTAACAGAATGGATACGCAGTATTTT. The V gene is TRBV2, the J gene TRBJ2-3, with D unclear. V lost 5 bases, J lost 6 bases, and 9 bases lay in between. Germline V gene lookup returns CDR1 SNHLY and CDR2 FYNNEI. The CDR3 extends over 12 amino acids.

This sequence joins TRBV5-1 and TRBJ1-2; tentative D call: TRBD1 (6 bases). The CDR3 has 12 amino acids. Per the germline V gene, CDR1 is SGHRS and CDR2 is YFSETQ. V dropped 4 bases and J dropped 9 bases, with 13 bases sitting between them. The CDR3 loop reads CASSQDSSSYTF. CDR3 nucleotides: TGCGCCAGCAGCCAGGACAGTTCGAGCTACACCTTC.

The J gene is TRBJ2-2, the V gene TRBV7-9, with D possibly being TRBD1 (5 bases). From germline, CDR1 is SEHNR and CDR2 FQNEAQ (reference sequence). This CDR3 spans 15 amino acids. V lost 9 bases and J lost 2, with 16 bases in between. The CDR3 nucleotides are TGTGCCAGGGCGGTAGGGGCCCTTAACACCGGGGAGCTGTTTTTT. Translation: CARAVGALNTGELFF.

The chain is built from TRBV10-1 and TRBJ1-5, with D tentatively TRBD1 (5 bases). The V and J ends lost 0 bases and 7 bases respectively, with 10 bases between them. Germline CDR1 reads WNHNN; CDR2 reads SYGVQD (reference sequence). The CDR3 loop spans 14 amino acids. CDR3 amino acids: CASSESGAGQPQHF. CDR3 nucleotide sequence: TGCGCCAGCAGTGAGTCAGGAGCAGGGCAGCCCCAGCATTTT.

The chain recombines TRBV28 with TRBJ2-7, with TRBD2 as a possible D gene (6 bases). The ends were cut back, 8 bases at V and 0 bases at J, with 14 bases in the middle. Germline V gene lookup returns CDR1 MDHEN and CDR2 SYDVKM. This CDR3 is built from 14 residues. The CDR3 DNA is TGTGCCAGCCGTGGGCGGGACCGCTCCTACGAGCAGTACTTC. Translating it yields CASRGRDRSYEQYF.